The rows below give T cell receptor beta chains drawn from one sample of a study of graft-versus-host responses after intestinal transplantation. Data came from immunoSEQ multiplex PCR; TCRdb stores just in-frame clones and leaves some out. Of about 4,100 clones in the sample, 84% are singletons; the top ten hold 7.2%. The starting material was ileum tissue, obtained 105 days after intestinal transplantation. The receptors originated from a human patient who received an intestinal transplant, so some T cells may come from the graft donor. CDR3s include the opening cysteine and the closing phenylalanine or tryptophan. The order of the fields is V gene, CDR3 protein.

TRBV25-1 | CASSESSGNTGELFF
TRBV10-3 | CAISERAPGTYEQYF
TRBV7-2 | CASSLAGGLNEQFF
TRBV7-9 | CASSLGTGNTGELFF
TRBV28 | CASSKTLAGGREQYF
TRBV19 | CASSYRGSPLHF
TRBV4-1 | CASSQDPGRESYEQYF
TRBV10-1 | CASSAGGPTYNEQFF
TRBV5-1 | CASSESSYNEQFF
TRBV7-6 | CASSLAYGNTIYF
TRBV6-1 | CASSEAGAIAKNIQYF
TRBV2 | CASRMTPGGIQETQYF
TRBV20-1 | CSARSPHTF
TRBV28 | CASRKGQGSGNQPQHF
TRBV7-9 | CASSLDLRGNGYTF
TRBV9 | CASSVDTFTDTQYF
TRBV5-5 | CASSLMVDLSETQYF
TRBV6-6 | CASRVGGTEAFF
TRBV28 | CASSLSRYNEQFF
TRBV7-2 | CASSLRGRETQYF
TRBV29-1 | CSVEGGEGEYGYTF
TRBV13 | CASSWTGYGYTF
TRBV5-6 | CASSLIRAQENIQYF
TRBV25-1 | CASSEPSGGPDTQYF
TRBV7-3 | CASSLSGSYNEQFF
TRBV10-1 | CASSELAGETQYF